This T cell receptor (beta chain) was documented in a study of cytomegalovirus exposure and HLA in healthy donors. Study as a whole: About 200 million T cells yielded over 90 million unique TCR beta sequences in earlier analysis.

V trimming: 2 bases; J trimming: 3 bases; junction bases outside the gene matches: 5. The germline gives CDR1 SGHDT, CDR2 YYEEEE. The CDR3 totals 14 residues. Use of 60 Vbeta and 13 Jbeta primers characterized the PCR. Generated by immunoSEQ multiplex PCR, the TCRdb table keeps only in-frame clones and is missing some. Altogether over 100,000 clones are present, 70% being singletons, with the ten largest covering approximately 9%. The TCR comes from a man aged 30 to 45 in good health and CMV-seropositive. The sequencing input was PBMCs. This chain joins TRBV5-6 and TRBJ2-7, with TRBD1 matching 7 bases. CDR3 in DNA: TGTGCCAGCAGCTTACAGGGGATTCTCTACGAGCAGTACTTC. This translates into CASSLQGILYEQYF.